These 23 T cell receptor beta chains share one sample of origin, sequenced in a study of T cells after posttransplantation cyclophosphamide. The table came from immunoSEQ multiplex PCR; TCRdb's copy has only in-frame clones and leaves some out. The data hold 9,000 to 13,000 clones, with just under 85% observed a single time. A marrow graft followed busulfan-fludarabine conditioning, with cyclophosphamide on days +3 and +4. The sequences come from PBMCs, collected roughly 62 months after allogeneic stem cell transplant with posttransplant cyclophosphamide. The receptors here all came from a female patient aged 45-60 years who received an allogeneic stem cell transplant from a related donor, was CMV-positive, and had no GVHD. The T cells may partly be graft donor cells.

V gene TRBV2 combines with J gene TRBJ2-3, with TRBD2 matching 7 bases. This CDR3 has 14 residues. Germline-derived CDR1 and CDR2 are SNHLY and FYNNEI. V shed 8 bases, J shed 1 base, and the junction held 6 bases outside the gene matches. CDR3 in amino acids: CASRAREGTDTQYF. The CDR3 nucleotides read TGTGCCAGCCGGGCCCGGGAGGGCACAGATACGCAGTATTTT.

The chain couples TRBV7-9 to TRBJ2-7, with 7 nucleotides matching TRBD1. Germline lookup yields CDR1 SEHNR and CDR2 FQNEAQ (reference sequence). Trimming at V came to 1 base and at J to 5 bases, leaving 5 bases not matched to a gene. The CDR3 is made up of 14 amino acids. The CDR3 sequence: CASSLVTGVDEQYF. CDR3 bases: TGTGCCAGCAGCTTAGTCACAGGGGTTGACGAGCAGTACTTC.

The V call is TRBV27, the J call TRBJ2-1; 7 bases agree with TRBD1. This CDR3 spans 15 amino acids. With 5 bases clipped from V and 5 bases from J, the junction kept 9 bases outside the gene matches. CDR1 and CDR2 (germline): MNHEY, SMNVEV (reference sequence). CDR3 sequence reads: CASSPTGDPDNEQFF. The CDR3 bases are TGTGCCAGCAGTCCCACAGGGGATCCTGACAATGAGCAGTTCTTC.

This chain links TRBV5-1 with TRBJ2-5; maybe TRBD2 (5 bases). Looked up from germline, CDR1 is SGHRS and CDR2 is YFSETQ. Trimming took off 4 bases at V and 4 bases at J, with 17 bases between the two ends. The CDR3 is made up of 15 amino acids. The CDR3 protein is CASSPGVAEAETQYF. The DNA for the CDR3 is TGCGCCAGCAGCCCCGGGGTGGCGGAGGCAGAGACCCAGTACTTC.

This clone has just a few counts. V and J are TRBV29-1 and TRBJ2-3, with 7 positions matching TRBD2. Germline V gene sequence: CDR1 SQVTM, CDR2 ANQGSEA. Trimming took 4 bases from V and 0 from J; bases not matched to a gene: 7. The length of the CDR3 is 15 residues. The CDR3 loop reads CSVGLSGASTDTQYF. CDR3 DNA sequence: TGCAGCGTTGGACTCAGCGGGGCTAGCACAGATACGCAGTATTTT.

V usage is TRBV19 and J usage is TRBJ2-3, with 9 bases identical to TRBD2. CDR3 length equals 15 residues. The junction had 8 bases not matched to a gene; V was cut back by 4 bases and J by 6 bases. Germline CDR1 reads LNHDA; CDR2 reads SQIVND (reference sequence). The chain's CDR3 is CASSTRREGPDTQYF. As DNA, the CDR3 is TGTGCCAGTAGTACCCGGCGGGAGGGACCGGATACGCAGTATTTT.

This clone is a singleton in its sample. The gene calls are TRBV30 and TRBJ1-1; 9 nucleotides line up with TRBD1. CDR3 size: 14 residues. Germline trimming cut 0 bases from V and 4 bases from J; bases unmatched to any gene: 3. From germline, CDR1 is GTSNPN and CDR2 SVGIG (reference sequence). As DNA, the CDR3 is TGTGCCTGGAGTGTTGAGGACAGGGGCACTGAAGCTTTCTTT. Its translation is CAWSVEDRGTEAFF.

This clone appeared once. The rearrangement uses TRBV4-1 and TRBJ2-7; 9 bases fit TRBD1. Germline lookup yields CDR1 MGHRA and CDR2 YSYEKL. The ends lost 4 bases at V and 2 bases at J; junction bases unmatched: 9. This CDR3 comprises 16 residues. CDR3 coding DNA: TGCGCCAGCAGCCCTGGGGGTTGGACAGGGGCCTACGAGCAGTACTTC. This sequence encodes CASSPGGWTGAYEQYF.

The rearrangement links TRBV9 to TRBJ2-1; D not certain. The germline V gene has CDR1 SGDLS and CDR2 YYNGEE. The CDR3 sequence is 12 residues long. The V end was cut by 0 bases, the J end by 7 bases, with 5 bases between. CDR3 coding DNA: TGTGCCAGCAGCGTAGCTGAGAATGAGCAGTTCTTC. Its translation: CASSVAENEQFF.

This chain connects TRBV27 to TRBJ1-1; tentative D call: TRBD1 (5 bases). The germline V gene has CDR1 MNHEY and CDR2 SMNVEV (reference sequence). With 8 bases removed from V and 2 bases from J, the gap between germline ends came to 18 bases. The CDR3 contains 15 residues. The CDR3 is CASGTQGVPNTEAFF. DNA of the CDR3: TGTGCCAGCGGAACCCAAGGGGTTCCCAACACTGAAGCTTTCTTT.

CDR3 coding DNA: TGTGCCATCAGTGCGAGAGCTCCTATCAATGAGCAGTTCTTC. Protein sequence: CAISARAPINEQFF. This chain joins TRBV10-3 and TRBJ2-1, with unresolved D. V lost 4 bases to trimming and J lost 6 bases, with 13 bases between them. From germline, CDR1 is ENHRY and CDR2 SYGVKD. This CDR3 has 14 amino acids.

The rearrangement uses TRBV11-2 and TRBJ2-7; 7 nucleotides agree with TRBD2. The V gene's germline CDR1 is SGHAT and CDR2 FQNNGV. The CDR3 spans 15 residues. J gave up 1 base and V 5 bases, and 8 bases lay outside the gene matches. In DNA form, the CDR3 reads TGTGCCAGCAGCATACCCGGGACTATATCCTACGAGCAGTACTTC. Translated: CASSIPGTISYEQYF. Based on the CDR3 plus reference TRBV11-2 and TRBJ2-7, the full variable domain is EAGVAQSPRYKIIEKRQSVAFWCNPISGHATLYWYQQILGQGPKLLIQFQNNGVVDDSQLPKDRFSAERLKGVDSTLKIQPAKLEDSAVYLCASSIPGTISYEQYFGPGTRLTVT.

This sequence joins TRBV7-9 and TRBJ2-2; 7 nucleotides agree with TRBD2. The V and J ends lost 1 base and 7 bases, in that order; junction bases with no gene match: 0. This CDR3 spans 13 amino acids. Per germline, CDR1 SEHNR and CDR2 FQNEAQ (reference sequence). The CDR3 DNA follows: TGTGCCAGCAGCTTAGGGACTAGCGGGGAGCTGTTTTTT. Its translation is CASSLGTSGELFF. The whole variable domain, filled in from reference TRBV7-9 and TRBJ2-2, reads DTGVSQNPRHKITKRGQNVTFRCDPISEHNRLYWYRQTLGQGPEFLTYFQNEAQLEKSRLLSDRFSAERPKGSFSTLEIQRTEQGDSAMYLCASSLGTSGELFFGEGSRLTVL.

This chain links TRBV5-1 with TRBJ1-1; D call uncertain. Looked up from germline, CDR1 is SGHRS and CDR2 is YFSETQ. The CDR3 has 16 amino acids. Trimming pared 2 bases from V and 0 bases from J, leaving 14 bases between. The CDR3: CASSFISGQMNTEAFF. For the CDR3, the DNA is TGCGCCAGCAGCTTCATAAGTGGGCAGATGAACACTGAAGCTTTCTTT.

The genes are TRBV28 and TRBJ2-3, with a weak D call TRBD1 (6 bases). V lost 6 bases and J 0 bases, leaving 13 bases between the germline ends. The germline CDR1 and CDR2 sequences are MDHEN and SYDVKM. This CDR3 is built from 15 residues. This CDR3 is CASRVPGASTDTQYF. DNA for the CDR3: TGTGCCAGCAGGGTCCCAGGGGCTAGCACAGATACGCAGTATTTT.

This clone has just one count. The V call is TRBV19, the J call TRBJ1-2; D not resolved. Germline lookup yields CDR1 LNHDA and CDR2 SQIVND (reference sequence). V shed 1 base and J shed 5 bases, with 17 bases lying between them. The CDR3 is 16 amino acids. The CDR3 loop is CASSIGSRLDFYGYTF. Here the CDR3 DNA reads TGTGCCAGTAGTATAGGTTCCAGGCTCGATTTTTATGGCTACACCTTC. The full variable domain, rest sourced from reference TRBV19 and TRBJ1-2, is DGGITQSPKYLFRKEGQNVTLSCEQNLNHDAMYWYRQDPGQGLRLIYYSQIVNDFQKGDIAEGYSVSREKKESFPLTVTSAQKNPTAFYLCASSIGSRLDFYGYTFGSGTRLTVV.

The CDR3 nucleotides read TGTGCCAGCAGCAACCGACGGGGCGGGGAGCTGTTTTTT. Translation gives CASSNRRGGELFF. V usage is TRBV4-2 and J usage is TRBJ2-2; a weak D match, TRBD2 (5 bases). Trimming removed 5 bases at V and 7 bases at J, with 11 bases between. The CDR3 sequence is 13 residues long. Per germline, CDR1 LGHNA and CDR2 YNFKEQ.

J is TRBJ1-1 and V is TRBV7-2; D remains unclear. CDR1 SGHTA and CDR2 FQGNSA come from the germline V gene. With 5 bases removed from V and 0 bases from J, the gap between germline ends came to 10 bases. There are 14 residues in the CDR3. The CDR3 sequence: CASSPGPLNTEAFF. The CDR3 region has the DNA TGTGCCAGCAGCCCAGGCCCCTTGAACACTGAAGCTTTCTTT.

This sequence joins TRBV2 and TRBJ1-2, with a possible D match to TRBD1 (5 bases). Trimming removed 8 bases at V and 7 bases at J, with 14 bases between. Germline V CDR1 and CDR2: SNHLY, FYNNEI. This CDR3 comprises 12 residues. The chain's CDR3 is CASSPQGGGYTF. DNA for the CDR3: TGTGCCAGCTCTCCTCAGGGTGGTGGCTACACCTTC. Full variable domain (missing parts from reference TRBV2 and TRBJ1-2): EPEVTQTPSHQVTQMGQEVILRCVPISNHLYFYWYRQILGQKVEFLVSFYNNEISEKSEIFDDQFSVERPDGSNFTLKIRSTKLEDSAMYFCASSPQGGGYTFGSGTRLTVV.

In this sample, this clone turned up once. This sequence joins TRBV5-4 and TRBJ2-2; TRBD2 agrees at 9 bases. CDR3 size: 17 residues. Trimming took 4 bases from V and 6 from J; bases not matched to a gene: 13. Germline V gene data show CDR1 as SGHNT and CDR2 as YYREEE (reference sequence). The chain's CDR3 is CASSVPGSGSFAGELFF. The CDR3 region has the DNA TGTGCCAGCAGCGTCCCGGGTAGCGGGAGTTTCGCCGGGGAGCTGTTTTTT.

In this sample, this clone is large. The chain uses TRBV19 and TRBJ1-2; 7 bases are a match to TRBD1. CDR1 is LNHDA, CDR2 SQIVND, per germline (reference sequence). The V and J ends lost 5 bases and 4 bases, in that order; junction bases with no gene match: 7. The CDR3 contains 14 residues. CDR3 loop: CASSHDRAAYGYTF. In DNA form, the CDR3 reads TGTGCCAGTAGTCATGACAGGGCCGCCTATGGCTACACCTTC.

The chain carries TRBV20-1 and TRBJ1-1, with D possibly TRBD1 on 6 matching bases. Germline lookup yields CDR1 DFQATT and CDR2 SNEGSKA (reference sequence). The CDR3 has 11 amino acids. CDR3 DNA sequence: TGCAGGAATCAGGGGTGGACTGAAGCTTTCTTT. It codes for CRNQGWTEAFF.

The chain uses TRBV5-4 and TRBJ2-1; D gene uncertain. The germline gives CDR1 SGHNT, CDR2 YYREEE (reference sequence). V lost 0 bases and J 3 bases, leaving 10 bases between the germline ends. The CDR3 totals 15 residues. In DNA form, the CDR3 reads TGTGCCAGCAGCTTGGACCACAACCTCTACAATGAGCAGTTCTTC. This translates into CASSLDHNLYNEQFF.